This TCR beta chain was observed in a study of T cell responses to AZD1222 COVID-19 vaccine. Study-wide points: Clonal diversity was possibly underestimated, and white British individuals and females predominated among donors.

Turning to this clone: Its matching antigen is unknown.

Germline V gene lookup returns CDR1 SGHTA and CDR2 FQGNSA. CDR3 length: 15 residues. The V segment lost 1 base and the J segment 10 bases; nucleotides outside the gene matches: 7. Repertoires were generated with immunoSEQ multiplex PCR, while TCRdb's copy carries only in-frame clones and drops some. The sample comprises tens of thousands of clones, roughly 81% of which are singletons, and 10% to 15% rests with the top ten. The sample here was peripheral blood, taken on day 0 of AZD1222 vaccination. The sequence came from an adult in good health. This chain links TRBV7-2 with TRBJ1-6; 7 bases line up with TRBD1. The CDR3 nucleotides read TGTGCCAGCAGCTTAGGGCAGGGGGTAACCTCACCCCTCCACTTT. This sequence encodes CASSLGQGVTSPLHF.